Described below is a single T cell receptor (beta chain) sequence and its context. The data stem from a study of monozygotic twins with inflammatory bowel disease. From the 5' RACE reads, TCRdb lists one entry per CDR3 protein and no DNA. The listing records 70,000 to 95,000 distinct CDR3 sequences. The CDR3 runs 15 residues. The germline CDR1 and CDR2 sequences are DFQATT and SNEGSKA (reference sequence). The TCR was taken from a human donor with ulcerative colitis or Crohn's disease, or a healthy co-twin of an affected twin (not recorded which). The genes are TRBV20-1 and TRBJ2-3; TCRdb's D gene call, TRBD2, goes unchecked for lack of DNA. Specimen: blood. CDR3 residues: CSAHEGLPPTDTQYF.